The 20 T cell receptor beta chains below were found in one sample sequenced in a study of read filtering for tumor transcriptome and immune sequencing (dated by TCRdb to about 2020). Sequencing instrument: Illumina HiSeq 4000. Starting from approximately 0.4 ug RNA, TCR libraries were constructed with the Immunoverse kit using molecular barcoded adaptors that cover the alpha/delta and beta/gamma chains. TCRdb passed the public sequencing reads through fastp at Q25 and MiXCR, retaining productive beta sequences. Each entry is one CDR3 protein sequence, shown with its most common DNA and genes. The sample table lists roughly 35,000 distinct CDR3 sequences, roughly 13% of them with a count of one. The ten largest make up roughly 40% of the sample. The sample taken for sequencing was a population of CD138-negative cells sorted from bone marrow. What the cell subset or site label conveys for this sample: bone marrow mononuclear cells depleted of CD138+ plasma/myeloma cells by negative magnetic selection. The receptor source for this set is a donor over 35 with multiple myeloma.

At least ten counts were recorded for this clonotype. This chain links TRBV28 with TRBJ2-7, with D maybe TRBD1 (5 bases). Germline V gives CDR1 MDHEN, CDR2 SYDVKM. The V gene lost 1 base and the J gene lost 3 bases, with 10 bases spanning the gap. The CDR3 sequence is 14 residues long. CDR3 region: CASSLLDTYYEQYF. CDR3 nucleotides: TGTGCCAGCAGTTTATTGGACACCTACTACGAGCAGTACTTC.

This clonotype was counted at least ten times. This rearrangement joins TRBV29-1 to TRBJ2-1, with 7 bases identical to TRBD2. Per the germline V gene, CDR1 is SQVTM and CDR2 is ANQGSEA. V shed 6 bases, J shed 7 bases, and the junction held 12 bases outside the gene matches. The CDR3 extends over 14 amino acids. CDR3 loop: CSVDTAGVGNEQFF. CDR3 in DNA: TGCAGCGTCGATACCGCGGGAGTGGGGAATGAGCAGTTCTTC.

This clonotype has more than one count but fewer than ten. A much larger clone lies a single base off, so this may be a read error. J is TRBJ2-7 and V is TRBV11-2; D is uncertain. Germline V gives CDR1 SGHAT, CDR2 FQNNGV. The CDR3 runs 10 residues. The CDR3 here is CASSHYGQYF. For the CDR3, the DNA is TGTGCCAGCAGCCACTACGGGCAGTACTTC.

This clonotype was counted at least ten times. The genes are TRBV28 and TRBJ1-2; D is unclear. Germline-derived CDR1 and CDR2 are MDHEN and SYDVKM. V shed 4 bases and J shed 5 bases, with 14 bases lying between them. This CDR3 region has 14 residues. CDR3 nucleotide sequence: TGTGCCAGCAGTTACCGGGGTTTTGAGTATGGCTACACCTTC. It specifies CASSYRGFEYGYTF.

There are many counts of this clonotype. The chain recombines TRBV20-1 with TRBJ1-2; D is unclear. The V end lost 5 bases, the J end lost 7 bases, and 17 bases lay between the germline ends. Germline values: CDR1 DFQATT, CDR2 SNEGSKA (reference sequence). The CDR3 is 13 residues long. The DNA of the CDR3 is TGCAGTGCTTCCGACTTTCCTACGGTTGGCTACACCTTC. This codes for CSASDFPTVGYTF.

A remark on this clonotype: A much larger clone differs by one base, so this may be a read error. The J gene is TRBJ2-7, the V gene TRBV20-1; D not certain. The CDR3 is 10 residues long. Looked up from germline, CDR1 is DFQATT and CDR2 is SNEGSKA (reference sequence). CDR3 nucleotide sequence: TGCAATGCTCAAGACTACGAGCAGTACTTC. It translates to CNAQDYEQYF.

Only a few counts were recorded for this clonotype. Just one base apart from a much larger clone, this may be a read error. Here the CDR3 DNA reads TGTGCCAGCAGCCCTACACAGGTGGAGGATTCACCCCTCCACTTT. Its translation: CASSPTQVEDSPLHF. V is TRBV7-2 and J is TRBJ1-6, with a weak D call TRBD1 (5 bases). V was clipped by 5 bases and J by 8 bases, with 16 bases between them. Germline V gene sequence: CDR1 SGHTA, CDR2 FQGNSA. The CDR3 is 15 amino acids.

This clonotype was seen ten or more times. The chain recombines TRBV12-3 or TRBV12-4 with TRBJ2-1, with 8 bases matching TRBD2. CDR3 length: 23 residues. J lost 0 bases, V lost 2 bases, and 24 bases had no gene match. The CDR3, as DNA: TGTGCCAGCAGTTTACGGCCGGGGTTCGGGCTAGCGGGCGATTTAAGCTCCTACAATGAGCAGTTCTTC. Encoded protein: CASSLRPGFGLAGDLSSYNEQFF.

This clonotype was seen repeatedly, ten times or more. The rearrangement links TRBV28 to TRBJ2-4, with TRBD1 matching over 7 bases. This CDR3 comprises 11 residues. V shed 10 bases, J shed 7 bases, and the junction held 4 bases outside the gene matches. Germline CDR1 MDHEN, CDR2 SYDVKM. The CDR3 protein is CAIRQGNIQYF. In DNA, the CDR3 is TGTGCCATCCGACAGGGTAACATTCAGTACTTC.

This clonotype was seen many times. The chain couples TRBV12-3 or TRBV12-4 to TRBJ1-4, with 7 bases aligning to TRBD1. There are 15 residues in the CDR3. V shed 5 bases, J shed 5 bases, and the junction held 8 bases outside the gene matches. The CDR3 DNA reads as TGTGCCAGCAGTCCGCGGACAGGACTAAATGAAAAACTGTTTTTT. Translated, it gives CASSPRTGLNEKLFF.

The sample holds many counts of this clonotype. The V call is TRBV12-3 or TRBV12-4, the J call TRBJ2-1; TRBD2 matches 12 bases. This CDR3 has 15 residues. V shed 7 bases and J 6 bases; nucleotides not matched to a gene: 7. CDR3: CASTMTSGSGNEQFF. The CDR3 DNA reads TGTGCCAGCACCATGACTAGCGGGAGTGGCAATGAGCAGTTCTTC.

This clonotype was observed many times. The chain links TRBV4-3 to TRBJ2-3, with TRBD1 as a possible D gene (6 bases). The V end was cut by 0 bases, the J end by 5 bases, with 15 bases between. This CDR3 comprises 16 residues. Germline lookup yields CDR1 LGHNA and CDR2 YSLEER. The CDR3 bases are TGCGCCAGCAGCCAAGATAAACAGGGTTCCGGAGATACGCAGTATTTT. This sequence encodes CASSQDKQGSGDTQYF.

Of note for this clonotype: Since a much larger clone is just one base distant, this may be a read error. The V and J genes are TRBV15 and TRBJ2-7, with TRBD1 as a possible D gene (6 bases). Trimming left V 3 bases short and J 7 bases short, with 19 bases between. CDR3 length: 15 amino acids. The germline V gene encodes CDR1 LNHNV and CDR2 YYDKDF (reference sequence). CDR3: CATSSSIEGRGEQYF. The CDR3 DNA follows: TGTGCCACCAGCAGTTCTATTGAGGGCAGGGGAGAGCAGTACTTC.

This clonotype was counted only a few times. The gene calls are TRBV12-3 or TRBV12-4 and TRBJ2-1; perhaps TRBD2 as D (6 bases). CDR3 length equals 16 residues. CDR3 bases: TGTGCTGGCAGCCGGGACTCAAGTTCGTTCTACAATGAGCAGTTCTTC. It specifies CAGSRDSSSFYNEQFF.

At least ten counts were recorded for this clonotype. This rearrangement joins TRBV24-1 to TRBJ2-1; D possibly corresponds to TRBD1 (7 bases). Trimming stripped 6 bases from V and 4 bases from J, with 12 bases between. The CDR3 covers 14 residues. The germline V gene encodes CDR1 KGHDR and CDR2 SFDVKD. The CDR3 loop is CATSSAGGYNEQFF. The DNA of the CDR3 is TGTGCCACCAGTTCGGCAGGGGGGTACAATGAGCAGTTCTTC.

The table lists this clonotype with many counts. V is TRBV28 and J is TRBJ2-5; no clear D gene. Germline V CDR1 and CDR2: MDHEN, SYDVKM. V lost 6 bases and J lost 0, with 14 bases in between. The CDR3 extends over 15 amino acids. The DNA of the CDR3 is TGTGCCAGCAGCCCCGGCCGTTCGTACCAAGAGACCCAGTACTTC. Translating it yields CASSPGRSYQETQYF.

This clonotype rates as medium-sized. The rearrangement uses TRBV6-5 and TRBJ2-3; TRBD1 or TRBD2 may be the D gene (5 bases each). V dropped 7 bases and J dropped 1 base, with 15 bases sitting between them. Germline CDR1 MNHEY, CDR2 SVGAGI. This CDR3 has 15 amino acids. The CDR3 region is CASKPALGGTDTQYF. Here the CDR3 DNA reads TGTGCCAGCAAACCCGCCCTGGGGGGCACAGATACGCAGTATTTT.

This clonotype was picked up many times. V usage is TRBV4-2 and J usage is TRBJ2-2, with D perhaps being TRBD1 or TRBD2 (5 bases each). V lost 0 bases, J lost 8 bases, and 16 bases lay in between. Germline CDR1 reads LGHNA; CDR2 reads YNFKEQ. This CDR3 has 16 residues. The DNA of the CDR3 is TGTGCCAGCAGCCAAGATCGGCCTCAGGGAGTAGGGGAGCTGTTTTTT. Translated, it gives CASSQDRPQGVGELFF.

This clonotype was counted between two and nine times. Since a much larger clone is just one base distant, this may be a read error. In DNA form, the CDR3 reads TGTGCCAGCAGCGAGGGTGCTGGGGCCAACGTCCCGACTTTC. Its protein product is CASSEGAGANVPTF. This sequence joins TRBV7-9 and TRBJ2-6; D possibly uses TRBD1 or TRBD2 (5 bases each). The length of the CDR3 is 14 residues. CDR1 is SEHNR, CDR2 FQNEAQ, per germline (reference sequence).

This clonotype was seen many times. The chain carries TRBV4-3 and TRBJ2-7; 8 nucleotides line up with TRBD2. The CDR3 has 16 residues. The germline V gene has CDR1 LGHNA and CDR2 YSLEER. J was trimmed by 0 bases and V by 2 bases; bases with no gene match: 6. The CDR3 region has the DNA TGCGCCAGCAGCCAAACCGCCGGGACTAGCTCCTACGAGCAGTACTTC. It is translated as CASSQTAGTSSYEQYF.